One and the same sample provided the 7 T cell receptor beta chains below, sequenced in a study of T-cell reconstitution after alpha-beta-depleted transplantation in children. Unique molecular identifiers were used in preparing the TCRbeta library. TCRdb processed the PCR reads anew with MiXCR; each CDR3 protein has one entry. Here the sample spans roughly 500,000 distinct CDR3 sequences, approximately 32% being singletons. The sample was PBMCs from the stem cell graft donor, taken from the stem cell graft. Receptors originate from a human donor who donated a stem cell graft to a child with aplastic anemia.

This clonotype appeared a few times. The V and J genes are TRBV5-1 and TRBJ2-1, with D possibly matching TRBD1 (5 bases). Deletions cut 4 bases from V and 3 bases from J, with 8 bases between. The germline CDR1 and CDR2 sequences are SGHRS and YFSETQ. The CDR3 is made up of 13 amino acids. Here the CDR3 DNA reads TGCGCCAGCAGCATTGACAGCTACAATGAGCAGTTCTTC. It encodes CASSIDSYNEQFF.

The chain couples TRBV25-1 to TRBJ2-1; 8 bases are a match to TRBD1. The CDR3 is 14 amino acids. In germline, CDR1 is MGHDK, CDR2 SYGVNS. V was clipped by 8 bases and J by 5 bases; unmatched bases: 8. The CDR3, as DNA: TGTGCCAGCCGCCGGGACAGGTCCCACAATGAGCAGTTCTTC. Translating it yields CASRRDRSHNEQFF.

The CDR3 DNA sequence: TGTGCCAATTCTCCGGGACTAGCGGGATTGGATGAGCAGTTCTTC. Encoded protein: CANSPGLAGLDEQFF. V usage is TRBV6-1 and J usage is TRBJ2-1; TRBD2 matches 13 bases. The trim removed 10 bases at V and 8 bases at J, leaving 11 bases unmatched. The CDR3 contains 15 residues. Germline V gene sequence: CDR1 MNHNS, CDR2 SASEGT.

The V call is TRBV7-8, the J call TRBJ1-1; D remains unclear. V lost 5 bases and J lost 3, with 10 bases in between. This CDR3 has 13 residues. CDR1 SGHVS and CDR2 FQNEAQ come from the germline V gene. CDR3 DNA: TGTGCCAGCAGCAAGGGCATGGACACTGAAGCTTTCTTT. Its translation is CASSKGMDTEAFF.

In its sample, this clonotype was seen a few times. This chain uses TRBV20-1 with TRBJ2-3; D unclear. Germline values: CDR1 DFQATT, CDR2 SNEGSKA (reference sequence). V was shortened by 0 bases and J by 6 bases, with 7 bases between the two germline ends. CDR3 length: 12 residues. The CDR3 DNA follows: TGCAGTGCTAGAGATTCAGTCGATACGCAGTATTTT. Protein sequence: CSARDSVDTQYF.

This rearrangement joins TRBV6-5 to TRBJ1-1; TRBD1 matches at 7 bases. Germline V gene sequence: CDR1 MNHEY, CDR2 SVGAGI. The ends lost 2 bases at V and 0 bases at J; junction bases unmatched: 3. This CDR3 spans 15 amino acids. CDR3: CASSYGQAMNTEAFF. DNA of the CDR3: TGTGCCAGCAGTTACGGACAGGCGATGAACACTGAAGCTTTCTTT.

This clonotype occurred a few times. The chain is built from TRBV4-2 and TRBJ2-5; TRBD2 matches at 10 bases. Germline lookup yields CDR1 LGHNA and CDR2 YNFKEQ. This CDR3 has 18 residues. V was pared by 3 bases and J by 4 bases, with 14 bases of the junction left unmatched. The CDR3 loop is CASSQLDFSGRSGETQYF. The DNA of the CDR3 is TGTGCCAGCAGCCAGCTAGACTTTAGCGGGAGGAGTGGAGAGACCCAGTACTTC.